These 10 T cell receptor beta chains came from one sample sequenced in a study of cytomegalovirus exposure and HLA in healthy donors. The PCR contained 60 Vbeta and 13 Jbeta primers. This table comes from immunoSEQ multiplex PCR, and its TCRdb copy is limited to in-frame clones, with some not included. The sample has around 150,000 clones, around 77% seen once. The sample consisted of PBMCs. Receptors were obtained from a woman aged 45-65 years in good health and CMV-seronegative.

V is TRBV7-9 and J is TRBJ2-3, with TRBD1 matching over 7 bases. Germline-derived CDR1 and CDR2 are SEHNR and FQNEAQ (reference sequence). Germline trimming cut 3 bases from V and 2 bases from J; bases unmatched to any gene: 8. CDR3 length equals 16 residues. The CDR3 protein is CASSLGRDSYTDTQYF. The CDR3, as DNA: TGTGCCAGCAGCTTGGGACGGGACAGTTACACAGATACGCAGTATTTT.

The J gene is TRBJ1-2, the V gene TRBV9; D may be TRBD1 (6 bases). Deletions cut 4 bases from V and 4 bases from J, with 20 bases between. This CDR3 is 16 amino acids long. The germline V gene has CDR1 SGDLS and CDR2 YYNGEE. CDR3 DNA sequence: TGTGCCAGCAGCTTGGACCCGGGCAGGGGTCCCTATGGCTACACCTTC. Encoded protein: CASSLDPGRGPYGYTF.

The V gene is TRBV5-1, the J gene TRBJ1-4; 8 positions match TRBD1. The CDR3 spans 15 residues. CDR1 is SGHRS, CDR2 YFSETQ, per germline. V lost 0 bases and J lost 8; bases outside the gene matches: 6. CDR3 region: CASSLDNRGGEKLFF. As DNA, the CDR3 is TGCGCCAGCAGCTTGGACAACAGGGGGGGGGAAAAACTGTTTTTT.

The CDR3 is CASSLGTPRTGGSNEQFF. The CDR3 region has the DNA TGTGCCAGCAGCTTAGGGACGCCCCGGACAGGGGGCTCAAACGAGCAGTTCTTC. The genes are TRBV7-3 and TRBJ2-1; TRBD1 matches 11 bases. V lost 2 bases to trimming and J lost 10 bases; unmatched junction nucleotides: 16. This CDR3 region has 18 residues. CDR1 and CDR2 (germline): SGHTA, FQGTGA. Full variable domain (remainder filled in from reference TRBV7-3 and TRBJ2-1): GAGVSQTPSNKVTEKGKYVELRCDPISGHTALYWYRQSLGQGPEFLIYFQGTGAADDSGLPNDRFFAVRPEGSVSTLKIQRTERGDSAVYLCASSLGTPRTGGSNEQFFGPGTRLTVL.

CDR3 sequence (DNA): TGTGCTAGTGGCACTTCTAGCGGGGTTAGCACAGATACGCAGTATTTT. It codes for CASGTSSGVSTDTQYF. The chain employs TRBV12-5 and TRBJ2-3, with 9 positions matching TRBD2. The germline gives CDR1 LGHNT, CDR2 FRNRAP. V trimming: 6 bases; J trimming: 0 bases; junction bases outside the gene matches: 7. The CDR3 totals 16 residues.

This clone was detected a few times. The chain couples TRBV28 to TRBJ2-7; 9 bases are shared with TRBD1. Germline CDR1 is MDHEN and CDR2 is SYDVKM. This CDR3 spans 15 amino acids. The trim removed 7 bases at V and 4 bases at J, leaving 11 bases unmatched. The CDR3 region is CASKGQGRWAYEQYF. CDR3 nucleotide sequence: TGTGCCAGCAAAGGACAGGGGAGGTGGGCATACGAGCAGTACTTC. The full variable domain, with the rest looked up from reference TRBV28 and TRBJ2-7, is DVKVTQSSRYLVKRTGEKVFLECVQDMDHENMFWYRQDPGLGLRLIYFSYDVKMKEKGDIPEGYSVSREKKERFSLILESASTNQTSMYLCASKGQGRWAYEQYFGPGTRLTVT.

The chain couples TRBV5-6 to TRBJ1-1, with D possibly matching TRBD1 (6 bases). With 5 bases removed from V and 1 base from J, the gap between germline ends came to 15 bases. The CDR3 length is 15 residues. Germline V lookup: CDR1 SGHDT, CDR2 YYEEEE. CDR3 sequence: CASRTQGRENTEAFF. The DNA of the CDR3 is TGTGCCAGCAGGACACAGGGAAGGGAGAACACTGAAGCTTTCTTT. Drawing the rest from reference TRBV5-6 and TRBJ1-1, the complete variable domain is DAGVTQSPTHLIKTRGQQVTLRCSPKSGHDTVSWYQQALGQGPQFIFQYYEEEERQRGNFPDRFSGHQFPNYSSELNVNALLLGDSALYLCASRTQGRENTEAFFGQGTRLTVV.

This rearrangement joins TRBV7-3 to TRBJ2-7; TRBD1 matches at 7 bases. CDR3 length: 16 amino acids. Germline V CDR1 and CDR2: SGHTA, FQGTGA. J lost 4 bases, V lost 1 base, and 10 bases had no gene match. The CDR3 DNA reads as TGTGCCAGCAGCTTAATGGGTCCGGGACAGCTATACGAGCAGTACTTC. As protein: CASSLMGPGQLYEQYF.

The CDR3 DNA is TGTGCCAGCAGCTTGGACAGTTCTCTCACTTATAGCAATCAGCCCCAGCATTTT. Amino acid sequence: CASSLDSSLTYSNQPQHF. The chain joins TRBV5-5 to TRBJ1-5; D is unresolved. V gave up 0 bases and J gave up 0 bases, with 16 bases separating them. The CDR3 is 18 residues long. CDR1 and CDR2 (germline): SGHKS, YYEKEE (reference sequence).

The V and J genes are TRBV5-1 and TRBJ2-5; 10 nucleotides align to TRBD1. The CDR3 consists of 14 residues. V dropped 4 bases and J dropped 4; count of bases not matched to a gene: 4. Germline V gene lookup returns CDR1 SGHRS and CDR2 YFSETQ. CDR3 sequence: CASSPTGGGETQYF. CDR3 nucleotide sequence: TGCGCCAGCAGCCCGACAGGGGGCGGAGAGACCCAGTACTTC.